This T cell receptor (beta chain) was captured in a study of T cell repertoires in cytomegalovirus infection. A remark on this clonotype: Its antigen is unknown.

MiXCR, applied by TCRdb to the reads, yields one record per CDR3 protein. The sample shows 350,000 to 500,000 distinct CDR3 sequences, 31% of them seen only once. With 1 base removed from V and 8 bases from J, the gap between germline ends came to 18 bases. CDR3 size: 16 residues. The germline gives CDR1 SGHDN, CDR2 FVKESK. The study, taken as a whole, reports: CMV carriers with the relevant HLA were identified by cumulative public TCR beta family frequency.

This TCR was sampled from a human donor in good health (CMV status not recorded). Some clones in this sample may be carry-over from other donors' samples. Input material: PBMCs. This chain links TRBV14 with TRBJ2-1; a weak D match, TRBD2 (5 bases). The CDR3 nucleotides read TGTGCCAGCAGCCAAGGAGTGCTCTGGACCGGGGATGAGCAGTTCTTC. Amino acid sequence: CASSQGVLWTGDEQFF.